A single sample gave rise to the 32 T cell receptor beta chains below, sequenced in a study of neurological immune-mediated disorders. TCRdb re-called the 5' RACE reads through MiXCR, storing one row per CDR3 protein. Found here are about 62,000 distinct CDR3 sequences, 4% to 5.5% of them singletons; the top ten hold around 3.4%. The specimen was PBMCs. The receptors were gathered from a woman aged 45-60 years with multiple sclerosis.

This clonotype was recorded a few times. J is TRBJ1-1 and V is TRBV7-3; D possibly corresponds to TRBD1 (5 bases). The V end was cut by 5 bases, the J end by 3 bases, with 10 bases between. The CDR3 spans 13 residues. Germline values: CDR1 SGHTA, CDR2 FQGTGA. The CDR3 nucleotides are TGTGCCAGCAGCGCCGGGGGATACACTGAAGCTTTCTTT. Its protein is CASSAGGYTEAFF.

The chain recombines TRBV18 with TRBJ2-5; TRBD1 matches 8 bases. Losses at the gene ends were 0 bases for V and 7 bases for J; bases not matched to a gene: 13. The CDR3 runs 17 residues. CDR1 and CDR2 from the germline V gene are KGHSH and LQKENI. The CDR3: CASSPPKETGVIGTQYF. CDR3 in DNA: TGTGCCAGCTCACCACCGAAAGAGACAGGGGTCATAGGGACCCAGTACTTC.

This clonotype has ten or more counts. V and J are TRBV12-3 or TRBV12-4 and TRBJ2-3; 9 bases match TRBD1. V lost 5 bases to trimming and J lost 4 bases; unmatched junction nucleotides: 1. CDR3 length: 13 amino acids. CDR3 in amino acids: CASSRDRADTQYF. The CDR3 nucleotides are TGTGCCAGCAGTCGGGACAGGGCAGATACGCAGTATTTT.

This clonotype has only a few counts. This may be a read error: a much more frequent sequence differs by one nucleotide. The rearrangement uses TRBV12-3 or TRBV12-4 and TRBJ1-1; TRBD1 is a possible D gene (6 bases). Trimming pared 7 bases from V and 11 bases from J, leaving 20 bases between. The CDR3 is 13 amino acids. In DNA form, the CDR3 reads TGTGCCAGCACTCCCCAAGGGCAGGGGTATGCTTTCTTT. It codes for CASTPQGQGYAFF.

Remarks on this clonotype: One junction end disagrees with the germline gene, perhaps due to a read error. The V and J genes are TRBV20-1 and TRBJ1-5; TRBD1 matches 8 bases. Germline V lookup: CDR1 DFQATT, CDR2 SNEGSKA (reference sequence). This CDR3 region has 15 residues. The CDR3 region has the DNA TGCAGTGCTACCAAGGGACAGGCGTTTAATCAGCCCCAGAATTTT. It codes for CSATKGQAFNQPQNF.

At least ten counts were recorded for this clonotype. This chain connects TRBV20-1 to TRBJ2-5; TRBD2 aligns across 11 bases. Looked up from germline, CDR1 is DFQATT and CDR2 is SNEGSKA (reference sequence). The CDR3 runs 15 residues. V shed 1 base and J 5 bases; nucleotides not matched to a gene: 6. CDR3 protein: CSARAGLAVGETQYF. CDR3 sequence (DNA): TGCAGTGCTAGAGCGGGACTAGCGGTAGGGGAGACCCAGTACTTC.

This clonotype was detected many times. This sequence joins TRBV24-1 and TRBJ2-2; 7 positions match TRBD2. Per the germline V gene, CDR1 is KGHDR and CDR2 is SFDVKD. Unmatched junction bases numbered 0, after V lost 9 bases and J lost 0 bases. The CDR3 totals 13 residues. CDR3 bases: TGTGCCACCGCGGGGGCGAACACCGGGGAGCTGTTTTTT. This encodes CATAGANTGELFF.

This clonotype was detected many times. The gene calls are TRBV18 and TRBJ1-5; 9 bases are shared with TRBD1. Germline CDR1 KGHSH, CDR2 LQKENI. This CDR3 region has 14 residues. The junction had 2 bases not matched to a gene; V was cut back by 3 bases and J by 5 bases. DNA for the CDR3: TGTGCCAGCTCACCGGGGACAGGGCATCAGCCCCAGCATTTT. Its translation is CASSPGTGHQPQHF.

This clonotype was detected ten times or more. The chain carries TRBV4-1 and TRBJ2-1; perhaps TRBD2 as D (7 bases). CDR1 and CDR2 from the germline V gene are MGHRA and YSYEKL. The germline V and J ends were trimmed by 3 bases and 0 bases, with 12 bases remaining between them. The CDR3 extends over 16 amino acids. CDR3 loop: CASSQKGGGSYNEQFF. CDR3 nucleotides: TGCGCCAGCAGCCAGAAAGGGGGGGGCTCCTACAATGAGCAGTTCTTC.

In this sample, this clonotype turned up many times. The chain combines TRBV6-2 or TRBV6-3 with TRBJ2-1; D gene ambiguous. CDR3 length equals 16 residues. Germline lookup yields CDR1 MNHEY and CDR2 SVGEGT. V was pared by 0 bases and J by 1 base, with 10 bases between. CDR3 bases: TGTGCCAGCAGTTACTCGCTAGGACGGTCCTACAATGAGCAGTTCTTC. This codes for CASSYSLGRSYNEQFF.

This clonotype was seen repeatedly, ten times or more. This rearrangement joins TRBV20-1 to TRBJ1-1; no reliable D call. The germline V gene has CDR1 DFQATT and CDR2 SNEGSKA (reference sequence). CDR3 length: 14 amino acids. Trimming stripped 2 bases from V and 0 bases from J, with 10 bases between. The DNA of the CDR3 is TGCAGTGCTAGAATCACAGCGTTGAACACTGAAGCTTTCTTT. Its protein is CSARITALNTEAFF.

The V and J genes are TRBV29-1 and TRBJ1-4; possibly TRBD1 for D (5 bases). The CDR3 runs 14 residues. CDR1 and CDR2 (germline): SQVTM, ANQGSEA. Between the trimmed V and J ends, which lost 6 bases and 4 bases, there was a span of 15 bases. CDR3 nucleotides: TGCAGCGTCGCGCAGGGACGGCATAATGAAAAACTGTTTTTT. It translates to CSVAQGRHNEKLFF. The variable domain in full, completed from reference TRBV29-1 and TRBJ1-4, reads SAVISQKPSRDICQRGTSLTIQCQVDSQVTMMFWYRQQPGQSLTLIATANQGSEATYESGFVIDKFPISRPNLTFSTLTVSNMSPEDSSIYLCSVAQGRHNEKLFFGSGTQLSVL.

This clonotype has a count of ten or more. The genes are TRBV20-1 and TRBJ2-1, with D perhaps TRBD1 (6 bases). Trimming cost V 4 bases and J 7 bases, with 8 bases left between them. The germline V gene encodes CDR1 DFQATT and CDR2 SNEGSKA (reference sequence). The length of the CDR3 is 11 residues. Here the CDR3 DNA reads TGCAGTGCTACGGACAGAAATGAGCAGTTCTTC. Translated, it gives CSATDRNEQFF.

The CDR3 nucleotides read TGTGCCAGCAGCGTAGGGTGGGGGTCCTCCTACAATGAGCAGTTCTTC. Its translation is CASSVGWGSSYNEQFF. The chain combines TRBV9 with TRBJ2-1; D may correspond to TRBD1 or TRBD2 (5 bases each). V lost 0 bases to trimming and J lost 0 bases, with 10 bases between them. The CDR3 totals 16 residues. Germline values: CDR1 SGDLS, CDR2 YYNGEE.

Details on this clonotype: This CDR3 fails to terminate in the conserved phenylalanine or tryptophan, so it likely reflects a read error. The chain carries TRBV6-6 and TRBJ1-1; D remains unclear. The V gene's germline CDR1 is MNHNY and CDR2 SVGAGI (reference sequence). This CDR3 region has 14 residues. V gave up 3 bases and J gave up 1 base, with 9 bases separating them. CDR3 in DNA: TGTGCCAGCAGTTATCTGTTGAGGAACACTGAAGCTTTCATT. This translates into CASSYLLRNTEAFI.

The sample holds many counts of this clonotype. The chain has TRBV9 and TRBJ2-3; no clear D gene. The germline gives CDR1 SGDLS, CDR2 YYNGEE. The CDR3 contains 14 residues. V lost 0 bases, J lost 6 bases, and 11 bases lay in between. The DNA for the CDR3 is TGTGCCAGCAGCGTAGGATCGGGCGTCGATACGCAGTATTTT. This sequence encodes CASSVGSGVDTQYF.

This clonotype was counted ten times or more. J is TRBJ2-2 and V is TRBV9, with D perhaps TRBD2 (7 bases). This CDR3 spans 14 amino acids. The V end lost 4 bases, the J end lost 5 bases, and 12 bases lay between the germline ends. Germline V CDR1 and CDR2: SGDLS, YYNGEE. In DNA, the CDR3 is TGTGCCAGCAGCCCCGGGGGGACAACCGGGGAGCTGTTTTTT. It specifies CASSPGGTTGELFF.

This clonotype was observed many times. The chain carries TRBV11-2 and TRBJ2-1, with TRBD2 identical over 8 bases. This CDR3 comprises 17 residues. The V segment lost 1 base and the J segment 3 bases; nucleotides outside the gene matches: 8. Germline CDR1 reads SGHAT; CDR2 reads FQNNGV. The CDR3 bases are TGTGCCAGCAGCTTAGGGCTCGGGACTAGTGGCTACAATGAGCAGTTCTTC. Translation gives CASSLGLGTSGYNEQFF.

At least ten counts were recorded for this clonotype. This chain links TRBV24-1 with TRBJ2-5, with 10 bases matching TRBD2. The CDR3 sequence is 15 residues long. CDR1 is KGHDR, CDR2 SFDVKD, per germline. After removal of 5 bases from V and 4 bases from J, the junction contained 6 bases not matched to a gene. CDR3 in DNA: TGTGCCACCAGTGGTACTAGCGGGACGGGAGAGACCCAGTACTTC. This codes for CATSGTSGTGETQYF.

This clonotype has at least ten counts. The chain couples TRBV9 to TRBJ2-2; 7 bases map to TRBD2. The germline V gene encodes CDR1 SGDLS and CDR2 YYNGEE. The CDR3 is made up of 14 amino acids. V lost 4 bases to trimming and J lost 6 bases; unmatched junction nucleotides: 6. Here the CDR3 DNA reads TGTGCCAGCAGCCAGCGGGGTGGATCCGGGGAGCTGTTTTTT. Its translation: CASSQRGGSGELFF.

This clonotype was recorded at least ten times. The V gene is TRBV6-2 or TRBV6-3, the J gene TRBJ2-7; TRBD2 matches 10 bases. This CDR3 region has 15 residues. Germline CDR1 MNHEY, CDR2 SVGEGT. V trimming: 4 bases; J trimming: 1 base; junction bases outside the gene matches: 4. The CDR3 nucleotides read TGTGCCAGCAGTTCGGGACTAGCGAGTTCCTACGAGCAGTACGTC. Translated: CASSSGLASSYEQYV.

This clonotype was observed a few times. The chain couples TRBV29-1 to TRBJ2-2; 7 positions agree with TRBD2. The J segment lost 6 bases and the V segment lost 0 bases, leaving 7 bases of the junction unmatched. Germline CDR1 reads SQVTM; CDR2 reads ANQGSEA. CDR3 length: 15 amino acids. CDR3 residues: CSVEDWPGRAGELFF. The CDR3 bases are TGCAGCGTTGAAGATTGGCCAGGGAGGGCCGGGGAGCTGTTTTTT.

This clonotype has at least ten counts. This chain uses TRBV20-1 with TRBJ2-1; D not resolved. Germline V gene sequence: CDR1 DFQATT, CDR2 SNEGSKA (reference sequence). The V end lost 2 bases, the J end lost 5 bases, and 13 bases lay between the germline ends. This CDR3 is 14 amino acids long. As DNA, the CDR3 is TGCAGTGCTAGACTCCTGGGGATAGACAATGAGCAGTTCTTC. This encodes CSARLLGIDNEQFF.

The table lists this clonotype with many counts. This chain joins TRBV25-1 and TRBJ1-1; D gene uncertain. This CDR3 has 15 residues. Germline V gives CDR1 MGHDK, CDR2 SYGVNS. The ends were cut back, 7 bases at V and 6 bases at J, with 21 bases in the middle. CDR3 sequence reads: CASTPSGGLMAEAFF. The CDR3 DNA reads TGTGCCAGCACCCCGAGCGGAGGATTGATGGCTGAAGCTTTCTTT.

This clonotype has at least ten counts. This chain joins TRBV4-3 and TRBJ2-4; D unresolved. Germline assignment: CDR1 LGHNA and CDR2 YSLEER. V was shortened by 0 bases and J by 1 base, with 7 bases between the two germline ends. The CDR3 is 15 amino acids. The CDR3 nucleotides read TGCGCCAGCAGCCAAGATTGGGCGGCCAAAAACATTCAGTACTTC. This translates into CASSQDWAAKNIQYF.

This clonotype was seen many times. The gene calls are TRBV12-3 or TRBV12-4 and TRBJ2-3; 7 positions agree with TRBD2. V dropped 2 bases and J dropped 6; count of bases not matched to a gene: 2. CDR3 length equals 13 residues. CDR3 region: CASSLRGGDTQYF. The CDR3 DNA is TGTGCCAGCAGTTTAAGGGGAGGGGATACGCAGTATTTT.

This clonotype occurred many times. The rearrangement links TRBV2 to TRBJ1-3; D is unclear. The CDR3 spans 15 residues. Germline CDR1 reads SNHLY; CDR2 reads FYNNEI. V was clipped by 2 bases and J by 4 bases, with 12 bases between them. CDR3 bases: TGTGCCAGCAGTGAACCTCAGGATAAAGGAAACACCATATATTTT. This translates into CASSEPQDKGNTIYF.

This clonotype showed up just a few times. The rearrangement uses TRBV20-1 and TRBJ2-2; D is unclear. CDR3 length: 13 residues. Germline V gene sequence: CDR1 DFQATT, CDR2 SNEGSKA (reference sequence). The V end was cut by 3 bases, the J end by 5 bases, with 10 bases between. The CDR3: CSASDQRTGELFF. CDR3 nucleotide sequence: TGCAGTGCTAGCGACCAGAGGACCGGGGAGCTGTTTTTT.

There are many counts of this clonotype. This chain connects TRBV4-3 to TRBJ1-2, with a tentative D call TRBD1 (5 bases). The CDR3 is 15 residues long. Germline loops: CDR1 LGHNA, CDR2 YSLEER. The V end was cut by 1 base, the J end by 4 bases, with 13 bases between. The CDR3 DNA is TGCGCCAGCAGCCAAGGAGGGGATGGGACCTATGGCTACACCTTC. As protein: CASSQGGDGTYGYTF.

The table lists this clonotype with many counts. The chain couples TRBV7-6 to TRBJ1-1; weak D call: TRBD1 (5 bases). The length of the CDR3 is 13 residues. With 6 bases removed from V and 1 base from J, the gap between germline ends came to 9 bases. Germline-derived CDR1 and CDR2 are SGHVS and FNYEAQ. CDR3 coding DNA: TGTGCCAGCAGAGAAGGACAGAACACTGAAGCTTTCTTT. It codes for CASREGQNTEAFF.

This clonotype was found many times. This chain uses TRBV11-2 with TRBJ1-2, with D perhaps matching TRBD1 (5 bases). CDR1 and CDR2 from the germline V gene are SGHAT and FQNNGV. The CDR3 length is 14 residues. The V gene lost 3 bases and the J gene lost 8 bases, with 16 bases spanning the gap. The CDR3 DNA reads as TGTGCCAGCAGCTTCGGCAGGGAGGAACGCGGCTACACCTTC. This translates into CASSFGREERGYTF.

This clonotype was seen more than once but under ten times. This chain links TRBV6-4 with TRBJ2-3; TRBD2 aligns across 14 bases. The germline gives CDR1 MRHNA, CDR2 SNTAGT. This CDR3 is built from 12 residues. CDR3 sequence reads: CATSGGADTQYF. The CDR3 nucleotides read TGTGCGACTAGCGGGGGGGCAGATACGCAGTATTTT.